One sample yielded the 26 T cell receptor beta chains listed below, sequenced in a study of shared clonotypes between healthy human individuals. Data came from immunoSEQ multiplex PCR; TCRdb stores just in-frame clones and leaves some out. Here the sample spans under 2,500,000 clones, 90% to 96% being singletons. Source material: naive CD4+ T cells sorted from blood. Noted subset: CD45RA+ positively selected. These receptors all come from a man younger than 35 in good health.

The chain employs TRBV6-1 and TRBJ2-7; 9 positions agree with TRBD2. The CDR3 runs to 13 residues. The trim removed 4 bases at V and 3 bases at J, leaving 1 base unmatched. In germline, CDR1 is MNHNS, CDR2 SASEGT. CDR3 sequence: CASSASGVYEQYF. The CDR3 nucleotides are TGTGCCAGCAGTGCTAGCGGGGTCTACGAGCAGTACTTC.

The chain links TRBV5-4 to TRBJ1-6; TRBD1 matches at 8 bases. V dropped 4 bases and J dropped 12; count of bases not matched to a gene: 9. Germline V gives CDR1 SGHNT, CDR2 YYREEE (reference sequence). The CDR3 has 14 residues. The CDR3 sequence is CASSAGQVSRPLHF. CDR3 DNA sequence: TGTGCCAGCAGCGCGGGACAGGTGAGCAGACCCCTCCACTTT.

The V call is TRBV28, the J call TRBJ1-2; the D gene is possibly TRBD1 (5 bases). Trimming stripped 2 bases from V and 0 bases from J, with 19 bases between. This CDR3 is built from 18 residues. Germline CDR1 MDHEN, CDR2 SYDVKM. Here the CDR3 reads CASSLGRAGSRPNYGYTF. The CDR3 DNA sequence: TGTGCCAGCAGTTTAGGCAGGGCCGGTTCTCGGCCTAACTATGGCTACACCTTC.

The gene calls are TRBV10-1 and TRBJ1-1; D not resolved. Between the trimmed V and J ends, which lost 3 bases and 2 bases, there was a span of 10 bases. The V gene's germline CDR1 is WNHNN and CDR2 SYGVQD (reference sequence). The CDR3 runs 14 residues. CDR3 region: CASSDGRTNTEAFF. The CDR3 nucleotides read TGCGCCAGCAGTGATGGTAGGACTAACACTGAAGCTTTCTTT.

This chain uses TRBV10-3 with TRBJ2-7, with 10 bases matching TRBD1. Germline loops: CDR1 ENHRY, CDR2 SYGVKD. V dropped 2 bases and J dropped 1; count of bases not matched to a gene: 2. This CDR3 has 15 residues. The chain's CDR3 is CAISEQGQGSYEQYF. The CDR3, as DNA: TGTGCCATCAGTGAGCAGGGACAGGGGTCCTACGAGCAGTACTTC.

This chain connects TRBV7-9 to TRBJ1-3, with D possibly matching TRBD1 (6 bases). Germline CDR1 is SEHNR and CDR2 is FQNEAQ (reference sequence). CDR3 length equals 14 residues. V lost 5 bases and J lost 4, with 12 bases in between. The CDR3 loop reads CASSPGTYGNTIYF. The CDR3 nucleotides are TGTGCCAGCAGCCCGGGGACATACGGAAACACCATATATTTT.

The chain recombines TRBV6-1 with TRBJ2-7; 8 bases match TRBD1. The CDR3 runs to 12 residues. Germline lookup yields CDR1 MNHNS and CDR2 SASEGT. V was clipped by 6 bases and J by 4 bases; unmatched bases: 2. The CDR3 region has the DNA TGTGCCAGCAGGACAGGGGAGTACGAGCAGTACTTC. It specifies CASRTGEYEQYF.

J is TRBJ1-1 and V is TRBV6-1; no clear D gene. This CDR3 is 13 amino acids long. V lost 7 bases and J lost 1, with 10 bases in between. CDR1 is MNHNS and CDR2 is SASEGT in the germline V gene. The CDR3 nucleotides read TGTGCCAGCACCATGGAGGGGAACACTGAAGCTTTCTTT. It yields the protein CASTMEGNTEAFF.

This chain links TRBV2 with TRBJ2-2, with TRBD1 identical over 8 bases. CDR3 size: 15 residues. J gave up 6 bases and V 7 bases, and 10 bases lay outside the gene matches. CDR1 is SNHLY, CDR2 FYNNEI, per germline. CDR3 residues: CASTFQGARAGELFF. CDR3 DNA: TGTGCCAGCACGTTCCAGGGGGCTAGGGCCGGGGAGCTGTTTTTT.

The rearrangement uses TRBV18 and TRBJ2-1; 12 nucleotides match TRBD2. The CDR3 loop spans 13 amino acids. The trim removed 10 bases at V and 6 bases at J, leaving 4 bases unmatched. Germline lookup yields CDR1 KGHSH and CDR2 LQKENI. CDR3 nucleotides: TGTGCCACCAGGACTAGCGGGATCAATGAGCAGTTCTTC. Translated, it gives CATRTSGINEQFF.

CDR3 sequence: CASSFLGADGELFF. CDR3 bases: TGCGCCAGCAGCTTTTTGGGGGCGGACGGGGAGCTGTTTTTT. The rearrangement uses TRBV5-1 and TRBJ2-2; possible D gene TRBD1, 6 bases. Trimming cost V 2 bases and J 7 bases, with 12 bases left between them. The CDR3 length is 14 residues. Germline CDR1 and CDR2: SGHRS and YFSETQ.

This chain links TRBV18 with TRBJ1-4; TRBD1 is a possible D gene (6 bases). The germline gives CDR1 KGHSH, CDR2 LQKENI. Trimming shortened V by 4 bases and J by 3 bases, and 12 bases separated the two germline ends. This CDR3 spans 15 amino acids. The CDR3 bases are TGTGCCAGCTCACGATCACAGGGCGCTAATGAAAAACTGTTTTTT. It is translated as CASSRSQGANEKLFF.

This chain uses TRBV6-5 with TRBJ2-1; 8 bases match TRBD1. Germline CDR1 and CDR2: MNHEY and SVGAGI. There are 15 residues in the CDR3. Trimming cost V 6 bases and J 7 bases; bases outside gene matches: 11. The CDR3: CASRSIPGQVNEQFF. The CDR3 region has the DNA TGTGCCAGCAGGTCTATACCGGGACAGGTAAATGAGCAGTTCTTC.

This clone was recorded once. The chain couples TRBV2 to TRBJ2-1, with D possibly TRBD2 on 5 matching bases. CDR3 length: 13 amino acids. The germline V gene has CDR1 SNHLY and CDR2 FYNNEI. V lost 8 bases, J lost 3 bases, and 11 bases lay in between. CDR3 loop: CASEEDLYNEQFF. CDR3 DNA: TGTGCCAGCGAGGAGGACCTCTACAATGAGCAGTTCTTC.

The chain recombines TRBV7-9 with TRBJ1-2; a possible D gene is TRBD1 (5 bases). CDR1 and CDR2 (germline): SEHNR, FQNEAQ (reference sequence). Trimming removed 7 bases from V and 3 bases from J, with 15 bases in between. The CDR3 is made up of 14 amino acids. CDR3 DNA: TGTGCCAGCACCTGGGCAGGGATGGACTATGGCTACACCTTC. It is translated as CASTWAGMDYGYTF. Looking up the rest from reference TRBV7-9 and TRBJ1-2 gives the full variable domain: DTGVSQNPRHKITKRGQNVTFRCDPISEHNRLYWYRQTLGQGPEFLTYFQNEAQLEKSRLLSDRFSAERPKGSFSTLEIQRTEQGDSAMYLCASTWAGMDYGYTFGSGTRLTVV.

The rearrangement links TRBV5-4 to TRBJ1-4; D is possibly TRBD1 (6 bases). The CDR3 consists of 16 residues. Trimming shortened V by 1 base and J by 3 bases, and 13 bases separated the two germline ends. CDR1 is SGHNT, CDR2 YYREEE, per germline (reference sequence). Here the CDR3 reads CASSLRGGAPNEKLFF. The CDR3 DNA follows: TGTGCCAGCAGCTTGAGGGGGGGCGCCCCTAATGAAAAACTGTTTTTT.

The gene calls are TRBV29-1 and TRBJ1-2, with unresolved D. V was trimmed by 1 base and J by 8 bases, leaving 8 bases between them. Germline lookup yields CDR1 SQVTM and CDR2 ANQGSEA. The CDR3 totals 11 residues. CDR3 protein: CSVEGSEGYTF. The CDR3 region has the DNA TGCAGCGTTGAAGGGAGTGAGGGCTACACCTTC.

This sequence joins TRBV5-1 and TRBJ1-2; 7 nucleotides agree with TRBD1. Trimming took 3 bases from V and 4 from J; bases not matched to a gene: 9. Germline assignment: CDR1 SGHRS and CDR2 YFSETQ. This CDR3 has 15 amino acids. The CDR3 DNA reads as TGCGCCAGCAGCTCACAAGGACAGGATCGCTATGGCTACACCTTC. Protein: CASSSQGQDRYGYTF. The whole variable domain, filled in from reference TRBV5-1 and TRBJ1-2, reads KAGVTQTPRYLIKTRGQQVTLSCSPISGHRSVSWYQQTPGQGLQFLFEYFSETQRNKGNFPGRFSGRQFSNSRSEMNVSTLELGDSALYLCASSSQGQDRYGYTFGSGTRLTVV.

This clone was picked up one time. The J gene is TRBJ2-7, the V gene TRBV6-4; 7 bases fit TRBD2. This CDR3 comprises 13 residues. The junction had 2 bases not matched to a gene; V was cut back by 0 bases and J by 6 bases. Germline values: CDR1 MRHNA, CDR2 SNTAGT. CDR3 bases: TGTGCCAGCAGTGACTCGTGGGGGGGCGAGCAGTACTTC. This translates into CASSDSWGGEQYF.

V gene TRBV5-6 combines with J gene TRBJ2-2, with D possibly TRBD2 on 5 matching bases. The CDR3 consists of 14 residues. With 2 bases removed from V and 4 bases from J, the gap between germline ends came to 9 bases. Germline-derived CDR1 and CDR2 are SGHDT and YYEEEE. CDR3 nucleotides: TGTGCCAGCAGCTTTATTCGGGGCACCGGGGAGCTGTTTTTT. This translates into CASSFIRGTGELFF.

J is TRBJ2-3 and V is TRBV5-1, with D maybe TRBD1 (6 bases). V gave up 0 bases and J gave up 1 base, with 12 bases separating them. CDR1 is SGHRS and CDR2 is YFSETQ in the germline V gene. This CDR3 has 16 residues. CDR3 coding DNA: TGCGCCAGCAGCTTGGGGGGGCCGGGCGGCACAGATACGCAGTATTTT. Encoded protein: CASSLGGPGGTDTQYF.

This clone was seen just once. The chain uses TRBV11-2 and TRBJ2-7; possible D gene TRBD2, 5 bases. V lost 5 bases and J lost 2, with 13 bases in between. The CDR3 is 14 amino acids. Germline V gene sequence: CDR1 SGHAT, CDR2 FQNNGV. DNA of the CDR3: TGTGCCAGCAGCCGCGGACTGGGTCCCTACGAGCAGTACTTC. This gives the protein CASSRGLGPYEQYF. The variable domain in full, completed from reference TRBV11-2 and TRBJ2-7, reads EAGVAQSPRYKIIEKRQSVAFWCNPISGHATLYWYQQILGQGPKLLIQFQNNGVVDDSQLPKDRFSAERLKGVDSTLKIQPAKLEDSAVYLCASSRGLGPYEQYFGPGTRLTVT.

The chain combines TRBV9 with TRBJ2-3; D not resolved. The germline gives CDR1 SGDLS, CDR2 YYNGEE. Trimming removed 6 bases from V and 6 bases from J, with 17 bases in between. The CDR3 has 14 residues. In nucleotides, the CDR3 is TGTGCCAGCAATCACTTCTCCCCTGGGGATACGCAGTATTTT. Translated: CASNHFSPGDTQYF.

V is TRBV27 and J is TRBJ2-3, with D possibly being TRBD1 (6 bases). Trimming shortened V by 6 bases and J by 5 bases, and 15 bases separated the two germline ends. The CDR3 runs to 14 residues. Germline assignment: CDR1 MNHEY and CDR2 SMNVEV (reference sequence). The CDR3 DNA is TGTGCCAGCAGAAACTCCGGGACAAGAGATACGCAGTATTTT. The encoded protein is CASRNSGTRDTQYF.

This chain joins TRBV4-3 and TRBJ2-4; D call uncertain. The CDR3 extends over 14 amino acids. V was shortened by 1 base and J by 2 bases, with 6 bases between the two germline ends. Germline V gene sequence: CDR1 LGHNA, CDR2 YSLEER. CDR3 nucleotide sequence: TGCGCCAGCAGCCAAGCAGCCTCCAAAAACATTCAGTACTTC. Protein sequence: CASSQAASKNIQYF.

The chain employs TRBV12-2 and TRBJ2-3. TRBV12-2 is deemed a pseudogene. There are 15 residues in the CDR3. The CDR3 bases are TGTGCAAGTCGCTTGATTGGGGACCTACTCGATACGCAGTATTTT. Protein sequence: CASRLIGDLLDTQYF.